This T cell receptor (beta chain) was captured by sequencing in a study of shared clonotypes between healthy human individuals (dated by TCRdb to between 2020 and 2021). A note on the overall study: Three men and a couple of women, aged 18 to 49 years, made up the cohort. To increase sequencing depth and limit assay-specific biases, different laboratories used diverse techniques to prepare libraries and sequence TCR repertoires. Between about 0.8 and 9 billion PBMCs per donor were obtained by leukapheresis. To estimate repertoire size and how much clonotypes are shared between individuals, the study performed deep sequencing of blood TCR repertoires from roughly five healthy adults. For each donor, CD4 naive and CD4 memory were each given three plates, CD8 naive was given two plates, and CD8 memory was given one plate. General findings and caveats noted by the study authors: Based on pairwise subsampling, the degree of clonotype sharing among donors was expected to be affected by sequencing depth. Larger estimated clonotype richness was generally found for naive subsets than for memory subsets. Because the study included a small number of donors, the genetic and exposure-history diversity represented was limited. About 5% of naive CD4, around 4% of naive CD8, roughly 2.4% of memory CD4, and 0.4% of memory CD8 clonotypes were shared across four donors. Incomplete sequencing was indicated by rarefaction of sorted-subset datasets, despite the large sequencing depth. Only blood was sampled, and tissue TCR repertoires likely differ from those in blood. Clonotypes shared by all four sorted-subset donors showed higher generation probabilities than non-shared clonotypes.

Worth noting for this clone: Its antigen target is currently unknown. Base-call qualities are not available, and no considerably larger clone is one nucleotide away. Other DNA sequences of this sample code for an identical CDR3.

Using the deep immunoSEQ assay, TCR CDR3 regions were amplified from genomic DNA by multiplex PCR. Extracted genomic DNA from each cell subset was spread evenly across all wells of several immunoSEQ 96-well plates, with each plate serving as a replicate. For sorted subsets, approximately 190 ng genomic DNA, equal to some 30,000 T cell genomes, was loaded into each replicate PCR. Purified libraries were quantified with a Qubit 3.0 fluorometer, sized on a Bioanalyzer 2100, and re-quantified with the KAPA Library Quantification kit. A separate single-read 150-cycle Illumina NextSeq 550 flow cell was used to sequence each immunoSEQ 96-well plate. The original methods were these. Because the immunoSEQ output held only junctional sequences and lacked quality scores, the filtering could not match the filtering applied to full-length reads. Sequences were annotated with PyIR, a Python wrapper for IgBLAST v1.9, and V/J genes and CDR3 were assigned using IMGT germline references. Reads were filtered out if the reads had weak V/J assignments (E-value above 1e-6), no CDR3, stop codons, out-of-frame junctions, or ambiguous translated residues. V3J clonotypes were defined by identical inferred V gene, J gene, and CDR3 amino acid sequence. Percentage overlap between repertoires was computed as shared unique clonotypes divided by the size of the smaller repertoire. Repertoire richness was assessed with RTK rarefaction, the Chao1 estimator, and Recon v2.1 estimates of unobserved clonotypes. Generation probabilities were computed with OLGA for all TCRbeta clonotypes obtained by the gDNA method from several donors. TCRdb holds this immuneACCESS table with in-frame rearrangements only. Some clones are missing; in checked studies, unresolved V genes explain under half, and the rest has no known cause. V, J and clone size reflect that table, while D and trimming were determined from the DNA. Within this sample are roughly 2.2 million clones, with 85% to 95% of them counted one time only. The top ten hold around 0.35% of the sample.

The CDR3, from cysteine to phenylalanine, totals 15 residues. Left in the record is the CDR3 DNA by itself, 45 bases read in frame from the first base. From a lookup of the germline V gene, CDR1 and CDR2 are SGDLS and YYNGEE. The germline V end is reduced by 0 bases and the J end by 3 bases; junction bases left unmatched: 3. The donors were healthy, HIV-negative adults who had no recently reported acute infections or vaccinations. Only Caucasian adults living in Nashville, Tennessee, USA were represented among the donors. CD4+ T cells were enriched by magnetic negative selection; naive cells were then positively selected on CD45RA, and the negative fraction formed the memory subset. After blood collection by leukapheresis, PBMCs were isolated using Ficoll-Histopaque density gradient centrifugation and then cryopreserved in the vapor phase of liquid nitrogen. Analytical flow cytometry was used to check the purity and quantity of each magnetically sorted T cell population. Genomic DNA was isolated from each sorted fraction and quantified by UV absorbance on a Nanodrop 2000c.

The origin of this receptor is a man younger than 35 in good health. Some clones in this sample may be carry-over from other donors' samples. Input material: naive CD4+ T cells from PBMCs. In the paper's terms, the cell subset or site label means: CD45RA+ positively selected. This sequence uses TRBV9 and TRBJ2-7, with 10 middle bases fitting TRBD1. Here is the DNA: TGTGCCAGCAGCGTAGGTGGACAGGGGGTCTACGAGCAGTACTTC. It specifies CASSVGGQGVYEQYF.